The 5 T cell receptor beta chains below all came from one sample that was sequenced in a study of T cells in Graves' hyperthyroidism and ophthalmopathy. The TCR beta CDR3 regions underwent amplification using RNA transcripts as the source. The HTBI primer set served for first-round RT-PCR of the TCR CDR3. TCRdb ran MiXCR on the multiplex PCR reads and lists one entry per CDR3 protein. Among nearly 600,000 distinct CDR3 sequences, 14% were seen once, and the ten largest hold 4.5% to 6%. Input material: blood. All receptors come from a woman aged 25-40 years with Graves' hyperthyroidism that later progressed to Graves' ophthalmopathy.

This clonotype was seen at least ten times. The CDR3 nucleotides read TGTGCCAGCAGTTTAGCGTCCGGGGGCGAGCAGTACTTC. Encoded protein: CASSLASGGEQYF. The chain links TRBV12-3 or TRBV12-4 to TRBJ2-7, with D tentatively TRBD2 (6 bases). Trimming pared 0 bases from V and 6 bases from J, leaving 9 bases between. The CDR3 covers 13 residues.

The table lists this clonotype with many counts. The chain employs TRBV7-2 and TRBJ2-7; 12 nucleotides line up with TRBD2. CDR1 SGHTA and CDR2 FQGNSA come from the germline V gene. The CDR3 has 16 amino acids. Trimming cost V 2 bases and J 5 bases; bases outside gene matches: 7. This CDR3 reads CASSLTRLAGAHEQYF. CDR3 coding DNA: TGTGCCAGCAGCTTAACCAGACTAGCGGGAGCGCACGAGCAGTACTTC.

With respect to this clonotype: A read error may be the cause here, since a much bigger clone is one base away. V usage is TRBV7-9 and J usage is TRBJ2-1; 8 nucleotides agree with TRBD2. Germline CDR1 is SEHNR and CDR2 is FQNEAQ (reference sequence). The CDR3 loop spans 15 amino acids. After removal of 1 base from V and 7 bases from J, the junction contained 6 bases not matched to a gene. Here the CDR3 reads CASSLVPGGPNEQFF. CDR3 sequence (DNA): TGTGCCAGCAGCTTAGTCCCGGGAGGGCCGAATGAGCAGTTCTTC.

The sample holds a few counts of this clonotype. V gene TRBV28 combines with J gene TRBJ2-2; D is undetermined. V lost 1 base and J 1 base, leaving 13 bases between the germline ends. This CDR3 contains 17 residues. CDR1 is MDHEN and CDR2 is SYDVKM in the germline V gene. The CDR3 region is CASSLLGATENTGELFF. DNA for the CDR3: TGTGCCAGCAGTTTATTGGGTGCGACTGAGAACACCGGGGAGCTGTTTTTT.

This clonotype was counted between two and nine times. This chain links TRBV7-2 with TRBJ2-5; TRBD2 agrees at 14 bases. Germline loops: CDR1 SGHTA, CDR2 FQGNSA. The CDR3 consists of 16 residues. Trimming removed 8 bases from V and 1 base from J; junction bases left unmatched: 6. CDR3 sequence: CASGGLAGARQETQYF. The CDR3 DNA reads TGTGCCAGCGGGGGACTAGCGGGAGCCCGCCAAGAGACCCAGTACTTC.